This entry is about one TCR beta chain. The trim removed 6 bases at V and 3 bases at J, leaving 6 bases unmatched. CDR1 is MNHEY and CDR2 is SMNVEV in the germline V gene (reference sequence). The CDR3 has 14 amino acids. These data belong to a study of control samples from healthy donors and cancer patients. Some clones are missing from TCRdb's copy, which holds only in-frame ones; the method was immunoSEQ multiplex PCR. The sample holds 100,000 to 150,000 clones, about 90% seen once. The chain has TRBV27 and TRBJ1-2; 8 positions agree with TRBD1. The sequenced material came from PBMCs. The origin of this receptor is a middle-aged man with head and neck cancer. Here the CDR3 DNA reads TGTGCCAGCAGATTCTCACAGGGGGACTATGGCTACACCTTC. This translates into CASRFSQGDYGYTF.